The rows below give T cell receptor beta chains drawn from one sample of a study of Tregs in tolerant kidney transplant recipients. Profiling relied on immunoSEQ multiplex PCR, and the TCRdb table lists in-frame clones only, not all of them. The sample yields 85,000 to 100,000 clones, 90% to 95% seen once. The sequences come from CD4+ T cells from blood, collected before the transplant. These receptors all stem from a human donor who received a combined kidney and bone marrow transplant. The CDR3 runs from the conserved cysteine through the conserved F or W. A D gene is named only where the DNA matches it firmly. Some rows mark clone size as missing; the rest say once, few, many or name a class of expanded clone.

TRBJ2-5,-,TRBD2,TRBV7-9,TGTGCCAGCACCCAGACTAGCGGCAAAGAGACCCAGTACTTC,CASTQTSGKETQYF
TRBJ2-4,-,-,TRBV29-1,TGCAGCGACGTCCCACAGGGAGCCAAAAACATTCAGTACTTC,CSDVPQGAKNIQYF
TRBJ2-2,once,-,TRBV6-5,TGTGCCAGCAGTTACAATGTCTTCGGCACCGGGGAGCTGTTTTTT,CASSYNVFGTGELFF
TRBJ2-6,once,TRBD2,TRBV4-3,TGCGCCAGCAGCCGAAGACCGGCGGGGGAAGCTGGGGCCAACGTCCTGACTTTC,CASSRRPAGEAGANVLTF
TRBJ1-1,once,-,TRBV29-1,TGCAGCGTTGGACAGGTGAACACTGAAGCTTTCTTT,CSVGQVNTEAFF
TRBJ1-2,-,-,TRBV27,TGTGCCAGCAGAGGTAATGGACAGACTTTCTATGGCTACACCTTC,CASRGNGQTFYGYTF
TRBJ1-1,-,-,TRBV7-8,TGTGCCAGCAGCCCCGGAGGGACTGAAGCTTTCTTT,CASSPGGTEAFF
TRBJ2-5,-,-,TRBV5-6,TGTGCCAGCAGCTTAACGCCTAGAGAGACCCAGTACTTC,CASSLTPRETQYF
TRBJ2-2,-,-,TRBV5-8,TGTGCCAGCAGAAACCGGGGAAGTACCGGGGAGCTGTTTTTT,CASRNRGSTGELFF
TRBJ1-1,-,-,TRBV18,TGTGCCAGCTCACCAAGAGGTATGGGTATGAACACTGAAGCTTTCTTT,CASSPRGMGMNTEAFF